One sample yielded the 11 T cell receptor beta chains listed below, sequenced in a study of vaccination and CD4 T cells after COVID-19. Cultured CD4+ T-cell DNA underwent Oncomine TCR Beta short-read sequencing. TCRdb processed the PCR reads anew with MiXCR; each CDR3 protein has one entry. The sample lists roughly 17,000 distinct CDR3 sequences; almost 40% were seen once. These TCRs are of unknown antigen specificity. The treatment is: roughly ten-day PBMC culture with coronavirus spike peptide pools or control peptides (ViraFEST assay). Source material: CD4+ T cells from blood, cultured in vitro. These receptors were taken from a human donor who had recovered from COVID-19.

This clonotype was found a few times. The chain joins TRBV19 to TRBJ2-1; TRBD1 aligns across 8 bases. The J segment lost 6 bases and the V segment lost 6 bases, leaving 10 bases of the junction unmatched. Germline lookup yields CDR1 LNHDA and CDR2 SQIVND (reference sequence). The length of the CDR3 is 15 residues. CDR3 in amino acids: CASSPGQGASNEQFF. The CDR3 DNA reads as TGTGCCAGTAGCCCGGGGCAGGGGGCTTCCAATGAGCAGTTCTTC.

The gene calls are TRBV7-3 and TRBJ2-3; 10 nucleotides line up with TRBD1. CDR1 is SGHTA and CDR2 is FQGTGA in the germline V gene. This CDR3 comprises 17 residues. V gave up 4 bases and J gave up 5 bases; unmatched junction bases: 12. The CDR3 loop is CASSSLGGQGSGDTQYF. DNA of the CDR3: TGTGCCAGCAGCTCCCTCGGGGGACAGGGGTCTGGAGATACGCAGTATTTT.

The gene calls are TRBV18 and TRBJ1-2; a possible D gene is TRBD1 (5 bases). V dropped 2 bases and J dropped 4 bases, with 11 bases sitting between them. The germline V gene has CDR1 KGHSH and CDR2 LQKENI. The CDR3 sequence is 14 residues long. The CDR3 spells CASSPGRDGYGYTF. In DNA, the CDR3 is TGTGCCAGCTCACCAGGAAGGGACGGCTATGGCTACACCTTC.

This chain's CDR3 is CSATGTTPGDEQFF. In DNA, the CDR3 is TGCAGTGCTACCGGGACTACACCTGGGGATGAGCAGTTCTTC. The V and J genes are TRBV20-1 and TRBJ2-1; 7 bases fit TRBD2. The CDR3 runs 14 residues. Trimming took 4 bases from V and 8 from J; bases not matched to a gene: 11. CDR1 and CDR2 from the germline V gene are DFQATT and SNEGSKA (reference sequence).

The chain employs TRBV19 and TRBJ1-1; unclear D gene. Germline assignment: CDR1 LNHDA and CDR2 SQIVND (reference sequence). V was clipped by 0 bases and J by 4 bases, with 6 bases between them. This CDR3 contains 13 residues. The CDR3 nucleotides read TGTGCCAGTAGTATAGATAAGGGCACTGAAGCTTTCTTT. This sequence encodes CASSIDKGTEAFF.

This clonotype appeared a few times. The rearrangement uses TRBV6-1 and TRBJ2-7; 7 bases align to TRBD2. This CDR3 is built from 12 residues. V was clipped by 5 bases and J by 7 bases; unmatched bases: 5. Germline CDR1 and CDR2: MNHNS and SASEGT. CDR3 amino acids: CASSSGIGEQYF. CDR3 DNA: TGTGCCAGCAGTAGCGGGATAGGAGAGCAGTACTTC.

This clonotype has just a few counts. The rearrangement joins TRBV19 to TRBJ2-5, with D perhaps matching TRBD2 (6 bases). V was cut by 4 bases and J by 1 base, with 13 bases left in between. Germline V gives CDR1 LNHDA, CDR2 SQIVND (reference sequence). The CDR3 runs 15 residues. CDR3 residues: CASSNPGLLQETQYF. CDR3 nucleotide sequence: TGTGCCAGTAGTAACCCGGGACTCCTCCAAGAGACCCAGTACTTC.

The rearrangement joins TRBV15 to TRBJ2-7; 7 nucleotides line up with TRBD2. The CDR3 has 15 residues. Germline V gives CDR1 LNHNV, CDR2 YYDKDF (reference sequence). The trim removed 6 bases at V and 3 bases at J, leaving 11 bases unmatched. DNA for the CDR3: TGTGCCACCAGAGACCCCACGAGCGGGAACTACGAGCAGTACTTC. Its protein is CATRDPTSGNYEQYF.

This clonotype was counted a few times. V usage is TRBV2 and J usage is TRBJ2-1; TRBD2 agrees at 10 bases. The CDR3 has 14 residues. Per germline, CDR1 SNHLY and CDR2 FYNNEI. Trimming at V came to 3 bases and at J to 8 bases, leaving 4 bases not matched to a gene. CDR3 residues: CASSDPAGGDEQFF. The CDR3 DNA sequence: TGTGCCAGCAGTGATCCAGCGGGGGGGGATGAGCAGTTCTTC. Filled out from reference TRBV2 and TRBJ2-1, the complete variable domain reads EPEVTQTPSHQVTQMGQEVILRCVPISNHLYFYWYRQILGQKVEFLVSFYNNEISEKSEIFDDQFSVERPDGSNFTLKIRSTKLEDSAMYFCASSDPAGGDEQFFGPGTRLTVL.

The chain recombines TRBV20-1 with TRBJ1-3; D gene ambiguous. The CDR3 runs 15 residues. V was clipped by 0 bases and J by 2 bases, with 11 bases between them. Per germline, CDR1 DFQATT and CDR2 SNEGSKA (reference sequence). CDR3 region: CSARELGSPGNTIYF. The CDR3 DNA is TGCAGTGCTAGAGAGTTGGGCAGCCCTGGAAACACCATATATTTT.

This clonotype occurred a few times. This rearrangement joins TRBV7-2 to TRBJ1-1; unclear D gene. The length of the CDR3 is 13 residues. Trimming shortened V by 2 bases and J by 3 bases, and 7 bases separated the two germline ends. The germline V gene encodes CDR1 SGHTA and CDR2 FQGNSA. The CDR3 region has the DNA TGTGCCAGCAGCTTACTTGGGGACACTGAAGCTTTCTTT. The encoded protein is CASSLLGDTEAFF.